This T cell receptor (beta chain) was found in a study of regulatory T cells in long-lasting Graves disease. Time point: persistent/refractory GD, antithyroid drugs over 5 years with positive TRAb. Extracted RNA from PBMCs served as the source of the TCR library. Doctors identified Graves' disease using the American Thyroid Association guidelines. Whole-study results and caveats: Among the persistent patients, fewer than 3,500 public clonotypes were shared, more than the 966 shared among new patients.

As concerns this clonotype: Antigen: not known.

Trimming took 0 bases from V and 0 from J, leaving 11 bases between them. This CDR3 region has 16 residues. Germline lookup yields CDR1 DFQATT and CDR2 SNEGSKA (reference sequence). Construction of the TCR beta libraries employed iRepertoire HTBI primers in conjunction with Arm-PCR of CDR3 regions. Via MiXCR, TCRdb re-called the multiplex PCR reads, giving one row per CDR3 protein. The data contain 700,000 or so distinct CDR3 sequences, about 32% of them seen just once; the ten biggest clones take up roughly 41%. The J gene is TRBJ1-4, the V gene TRBV20-1; the D is unclear. The TCR was taken from a female donor with Graves disease. Sequencing was performed on peripheral blood mononuclear cells (PBMCs), taken when the disease was refractory, from a patient treated with antithyroid drugs. CDR3 in amino acids: CSARDNGQPTNEKLFF. The CDR3 DNA reads TGCAGTGCTAGAGATAACGGCCAGCCAACTAATGAAAAACTGTTTTTT.